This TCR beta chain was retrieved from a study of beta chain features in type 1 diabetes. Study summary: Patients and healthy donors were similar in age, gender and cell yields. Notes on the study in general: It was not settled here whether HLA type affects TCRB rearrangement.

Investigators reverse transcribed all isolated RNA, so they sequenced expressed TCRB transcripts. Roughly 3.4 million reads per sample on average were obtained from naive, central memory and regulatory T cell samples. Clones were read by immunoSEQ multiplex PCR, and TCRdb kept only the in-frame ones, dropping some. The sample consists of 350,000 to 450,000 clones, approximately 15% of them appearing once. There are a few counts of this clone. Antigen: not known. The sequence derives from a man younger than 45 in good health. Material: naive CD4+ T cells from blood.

CDR3 in DNA: TGTGCCAGCAGCTTAACCCCCGACAGGGCCGATTTAGGAGCCCTCCACTTT. This codes for CASSLTPDRADLGALHF. This rearrangement joins TRBV7-2 to TRBJ1-6; 7 bases map to TRBD1. Germline CDR1 and CDR2: SGHTA and FQGNSA. J was trimmed by 14 bases and V by 2 bases; bases with no gene match: 18. The CDR3 is 17 residues long. Based on the CDR3 plus reference TRBV7-2 and TRBJ1-6, the full variable domain is GAGVSQSPSNKVTEKGKDVELRCDPISGHTALYWYRQSLGQGLEFLIYFQGNSAPDKSGLPSDRFSAERTGGSVSTLTIQRTQQEDSAVYLCASSLTPDRADLGALHFGNGTRLTVT.